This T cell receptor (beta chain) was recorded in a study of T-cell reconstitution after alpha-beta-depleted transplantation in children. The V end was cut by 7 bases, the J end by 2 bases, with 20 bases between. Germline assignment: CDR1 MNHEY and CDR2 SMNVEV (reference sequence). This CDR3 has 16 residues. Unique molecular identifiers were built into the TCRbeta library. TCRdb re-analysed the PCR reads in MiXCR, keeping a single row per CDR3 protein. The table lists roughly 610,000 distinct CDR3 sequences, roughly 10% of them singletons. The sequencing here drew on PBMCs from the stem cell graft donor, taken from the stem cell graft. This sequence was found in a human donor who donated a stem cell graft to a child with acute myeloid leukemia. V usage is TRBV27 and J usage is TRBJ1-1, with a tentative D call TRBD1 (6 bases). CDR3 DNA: TGTGCCAGCACACCGGACACAGGGTTCAGTAACACTGAAGCTTTCTTT. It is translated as CASTPDTGFSNTEAFF.